The 10 T cell receptor beta chains listed next were all sequenced from one sample in a study of T cells in Graves' hyperthyroidism and ophthalmopathy. There were TCR beta CDR3 regions amplified from RNA transcripts. The TCR CDR3 was amplified in a first-round RT-PCR using the HTBI primer set. One entry per CDR3 protein results from TCRdb running MiXCR on the multiplex PCR reads. Of hundreds of thousands of distinct CDR3 sequences in the sample, 13% were seen once. Sequences were obtained from blood. The receptor set was obtained from a woman aged 18-29 years with Graves' hyperthyroidism.

This clonotype was found a few times. The junction departs from the called germline gene at one end, perhaps through a read error. The chain uses TRBV7-8 and TRBJ1-4, with 8 bases matching TRBD1. Germline CDR1 and CDR2: SGHVS and FQNEAQ. CDR3 length: 14 residues. The chain's CDR3 is CVSSTGGTNEKLFF. Written as DNA, the CDR3 is TGTGTCAGCAGCACAGGGGGAACTAATGAAAAACTGTTTTTT. Variable domain in full (rest from reference TRBV7-8 and TRBJ1-4): GAGVSQSPRYKVAKRGQDVALRCDPISGHVSLFWYQQALGQGPEFLTYFQNEAQLDKSGLPSDRFFAERPEGSVSTLKIQRTQQEDSAVYLCVSSTGGTNEKLFFGSGTQLSVL.

Ten or more counts support this clonotype. The chain is built from TRBV12-3 or TRBV12-4 and TRBJ2-3, with 7 bases fitting TRBD1. V lost 7 bases, J lost 5 bases, and 12 bases stayed unmatched. The CDR3 totals 15 residues. The CDR3 nucleotides are TGTGCCAGCACCCTCGAACAGGGGTTTGGAGATACGCAGTATTTT. This encodes CASTLEQGFGDTQYF.

This clonotype was seen ten or more times. The chain is built from TRBV7-9 and TRBJ1-4, with a weak D call TRBD1 (6 bases). CDR1 and CDR2 (germline): SEHNR, FQNEAQ (reference sequence). The V and J ends lost 4 bases and 8 bases respectively, with 14 bases between them. This CDR3 comprises 14 residues. CDR3 sequence reads: CASSSQGSGEKLFF. As DNA, the CDR3 is TGTGCCAGCAGCTCACAGGGTTCGGGGGAAAAACTGTTTTTT.

This clonotype occurred many times. The chain recombines TRBV2 with TRBJ2-5; TRBD1 agrees at 8 bases. CDR3 size: 15 residues. With V trimmed by 2 bases and J by 0 bases, 2 bases remained unmatched. Germline CDR1 SNHLY, CDR2 FYNNEI. In nucleotides, the CDR3 is TGTGCCAGCAGTGAACAGGGGGCTGACCAAGAGACCCAGTACTTC. Protein: CASSEQGADQETQYF.

This clonotype was observed many times. The chain recombines TRBV20-1 with TRBJ2-7; TRBD1 is a possible D gene (5 bases). With 0 bases removed from V and 2 bases from J, the gap between germline ends came to 14 bases. CDR3 length: 15 residues. The germline gives CDR1 DFQATT, CDR2 SNEGSKA (reference sequence). The CDR3 loop reads CSARDPTGPTYEQYF. The CDR3 DNA follows: TGCAGTGCTAGAGATCCAACAGGCCCTACCTACGAGCAGTACTTC.

Ten or more counts support this clonotype. The chain uses TRBV10-3 and TRBJ2-5; D possibly corresponds to TRBD2 (6 bases). The germline V gene has CDR1 ENHRY and CDR2 SYGVKD. The V end was cut by 0 bases, the J end by 5 bases, with 19 bases between. CDR3 length: 17 amino acids. CDR3 loop: CAISESVVGRGIETQYF. In DNA, the CDR3 is TGTGCCATCAGTGAGTCGGTCGTGGGGCGGGGCATCGAGACCCAGTACTTC.

This clonotype has just a few counts. This CDR3 is CSARVSTSGWQFF. The CDR3 DNA reads TGCAGTGCTAGAGTGTCGACTAGCGGATGGCAGTTCTTC. The rearrangement links TRBV20-1 to TRBJ2-1; the match to TRBD2 covers 9 bases. Germline V gene sequence: CDR1 DFQATT, CDR2 SNEGSKA (reference sequence). The CDR3 extends over 13 amino acids. V was clipped by 1 base and J by 12 bases; unmatched bases: 7.

This clonotype appeared many times. The V gene is TRBV18, the J gene TRBJ1-2; D not certain. Germline V gives CDR1 KGHSH, CDR2 LQKENI. The CDR3 loop spans 15 amino acids. Trimming removed 4 bases from V and 1 base from J, with 13 bases in between. The CDR3 sequence is CASSRGGAFNYGYTF. The CDR3 region has the DNA TGTGCCAGCTCACGCGGCGGAGCCTTTAACTATGGCTACACCTTC.

A single count supports this clonotype. The rearrangement joins TRBV7-2 to TRBJ2-5; 7 positions agree with TRBD2. Germline lookup yields CDR1 SGHTA and CDR2 FQGNSA. The CDR3 runs 17 residues. J lost 0 bases, V lost 0 bases, and 7 bases had no gene match. For the CDR3, the DNA is TGTGCCAGCAGCTTAGCAATGGCGGGAGTGAACCAAGAGACCCAGTACTTC. Protein product: CASSLAMAGVNQETQYF. Filled out from reference TRBV7-2 and TRBJ2-5, the complete variable domain reads GAGVSQSPSNKVTEKGKDVELRCDPISGHTALYWYRQSLGQGLEFLIYFQGNSAPDKSGLPSDRFSAERTGGSVSTLTIQRTQQEDSAVYLCASSLAMAGVNQETQYFGPGTRLLVL.

The CDR3 is CASRRDGTDYEQYF. DNA for the CDR3: TGTGCCAGCAGGCGGGACGGAACGGACTACGAGCAGTACTTC. The chain uses TRBV3-2 and TRBJ2-7; the table assigns TRBD2, which was not confirmed against the DNA. TRBV3-2 is assigned pseudogene status. The CDR3 length is 14 residues.